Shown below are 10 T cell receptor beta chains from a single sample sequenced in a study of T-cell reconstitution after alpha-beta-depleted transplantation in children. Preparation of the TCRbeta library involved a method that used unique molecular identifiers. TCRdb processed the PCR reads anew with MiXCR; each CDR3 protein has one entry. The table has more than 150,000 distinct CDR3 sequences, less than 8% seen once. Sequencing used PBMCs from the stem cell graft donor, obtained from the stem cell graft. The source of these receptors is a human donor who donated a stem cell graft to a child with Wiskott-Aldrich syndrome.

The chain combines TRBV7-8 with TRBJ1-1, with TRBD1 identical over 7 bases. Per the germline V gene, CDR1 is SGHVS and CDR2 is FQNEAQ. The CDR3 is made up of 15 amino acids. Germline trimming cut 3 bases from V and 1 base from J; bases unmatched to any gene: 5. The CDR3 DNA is TGTGCCAGCAGCTTCAAAAGGACAGGGAACACTGAAGCTTTCTTT. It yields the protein CASSFKRTGNTEAFF.

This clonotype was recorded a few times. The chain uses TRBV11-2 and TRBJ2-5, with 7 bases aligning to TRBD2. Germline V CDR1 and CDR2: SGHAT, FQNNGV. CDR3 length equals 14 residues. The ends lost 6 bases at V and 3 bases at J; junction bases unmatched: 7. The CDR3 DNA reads TGTGCCAGCAGACGACCGGGGGGAAAAGAGACCCAGTACTTC. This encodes CASRRPGGKETQYF.

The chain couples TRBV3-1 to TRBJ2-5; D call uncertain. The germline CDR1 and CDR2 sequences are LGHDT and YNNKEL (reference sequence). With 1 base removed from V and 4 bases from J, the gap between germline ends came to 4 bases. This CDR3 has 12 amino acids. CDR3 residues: CASSQVRETQYF. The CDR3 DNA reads TGTGCCAGCAGCCAAGTACGAGAGACCCAGTACTTC.

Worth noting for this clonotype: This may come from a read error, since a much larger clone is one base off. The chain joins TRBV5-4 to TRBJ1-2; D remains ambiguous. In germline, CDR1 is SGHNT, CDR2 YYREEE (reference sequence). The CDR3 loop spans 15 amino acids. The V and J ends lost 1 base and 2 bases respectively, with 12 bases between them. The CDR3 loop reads CASSLRDGFNYGYTF. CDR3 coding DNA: TGTGCCAGCAGCTTGCGTGACGGATTCAACTATGGCTACACCTTC.

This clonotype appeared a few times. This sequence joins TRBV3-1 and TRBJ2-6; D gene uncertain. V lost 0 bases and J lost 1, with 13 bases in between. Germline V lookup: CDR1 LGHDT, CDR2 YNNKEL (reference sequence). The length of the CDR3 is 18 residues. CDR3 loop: CASSQDLALGSGANVLTF. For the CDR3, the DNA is TGTGCCAGCAGCCAAGATCTGGCACTTGGGTCTGGGGCCAACGTCCTGACTTTC. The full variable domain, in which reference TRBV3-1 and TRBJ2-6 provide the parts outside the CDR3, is DTAVSQTPKYLVTQMGNDKSIKCEQNLGHDTMYWYKQDSKKFLKIMFSYNNKELIINETVPNRFSPKSPDKAHLNLHINSLELGDSAVYFCASSQDLALGSGANVLTFGAGSRLTVL.

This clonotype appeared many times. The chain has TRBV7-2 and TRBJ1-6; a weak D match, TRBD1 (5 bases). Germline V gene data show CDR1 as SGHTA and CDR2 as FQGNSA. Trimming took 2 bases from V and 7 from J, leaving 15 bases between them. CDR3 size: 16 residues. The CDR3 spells CASSLRSGNDNSPLHF. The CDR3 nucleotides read TGTGCCAGCAGCTTACGGTCAGGGAACGACAATTCACCCCTCCACTTT.

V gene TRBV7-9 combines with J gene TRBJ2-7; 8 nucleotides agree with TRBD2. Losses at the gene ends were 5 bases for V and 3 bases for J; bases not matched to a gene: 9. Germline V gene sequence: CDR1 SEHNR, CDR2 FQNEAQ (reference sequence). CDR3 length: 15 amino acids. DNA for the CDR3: TGTGCCAGCAGCCCCCCGGATAGCGGGGACTACGAGCAGTACTTC. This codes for CASSPPDSGDYEQYF. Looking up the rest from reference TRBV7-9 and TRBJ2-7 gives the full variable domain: DTGVSQNPRHKITKRGQNVTFRCDPISEHNRLYWYRQTLGQGPEFLTYFQNEAQLEKSRLLSDRFSAERPKGSFSTLEIQRTEQGDSAMYLCASSPPDSGDYEQYFGPGTRLTVT.

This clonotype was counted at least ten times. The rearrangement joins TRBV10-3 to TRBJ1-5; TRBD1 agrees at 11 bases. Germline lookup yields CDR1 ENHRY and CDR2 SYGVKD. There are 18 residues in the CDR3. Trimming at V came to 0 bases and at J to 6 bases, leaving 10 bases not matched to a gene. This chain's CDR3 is CAISESRGGQGAGQPQHF. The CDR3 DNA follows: TGTGCCATCAGTGAGTCACGGGGTGGACAGGGGGCTGGTCAGCCCCAGCATTTT.

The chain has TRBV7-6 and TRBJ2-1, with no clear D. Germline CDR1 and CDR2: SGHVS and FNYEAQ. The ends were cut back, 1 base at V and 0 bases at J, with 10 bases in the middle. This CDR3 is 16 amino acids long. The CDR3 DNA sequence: TGTGCCAGCAGCTTAGGCGCGTCTAGCTCCTACAATGAGCAGTTCTTC. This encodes CASSLGASSSYNEQFF. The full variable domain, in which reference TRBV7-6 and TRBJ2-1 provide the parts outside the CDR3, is GAGVSQSPRYKVTKRGQDVALRCDPISGHVSLYWYRQALGQGPEFLTYFNYEAQQDKSGLPNDRFSAERPEGSISTLTIQRTEQRDSAMYRCASSLGASSSYNEQFFGPGTRLTVL.

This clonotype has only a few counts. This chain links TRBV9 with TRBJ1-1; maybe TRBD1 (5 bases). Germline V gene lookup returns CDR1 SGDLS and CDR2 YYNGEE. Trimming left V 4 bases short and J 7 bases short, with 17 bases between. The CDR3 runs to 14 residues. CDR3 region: CASSTSLEGREAFF. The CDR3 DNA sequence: TGTGCCAGCAGCACCTCCCTGGAGGGGCGTGAAGCTTTCTTT.